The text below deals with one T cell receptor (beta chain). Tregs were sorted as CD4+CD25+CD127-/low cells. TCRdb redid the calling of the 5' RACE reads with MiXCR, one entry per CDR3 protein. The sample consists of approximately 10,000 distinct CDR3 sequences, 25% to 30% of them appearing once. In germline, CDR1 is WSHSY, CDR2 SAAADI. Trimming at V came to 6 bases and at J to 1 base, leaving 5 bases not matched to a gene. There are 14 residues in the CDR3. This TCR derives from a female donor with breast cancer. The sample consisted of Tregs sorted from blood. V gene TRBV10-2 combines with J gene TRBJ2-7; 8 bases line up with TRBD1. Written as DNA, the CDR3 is TGCGCCAGCAGAGGACAGGGTAGGTCCTACGAGCAGTACTTC. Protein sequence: CASRGQGRSYEQYF.